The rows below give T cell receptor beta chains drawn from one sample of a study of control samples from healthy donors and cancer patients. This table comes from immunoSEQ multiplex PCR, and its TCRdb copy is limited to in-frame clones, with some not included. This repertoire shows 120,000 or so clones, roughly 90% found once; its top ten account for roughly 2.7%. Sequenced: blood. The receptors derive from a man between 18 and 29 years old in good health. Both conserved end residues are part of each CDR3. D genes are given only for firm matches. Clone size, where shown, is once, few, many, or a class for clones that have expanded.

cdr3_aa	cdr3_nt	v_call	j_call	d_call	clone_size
CASSQRTEQYF	TGTGCCAGCAGCCAGCGGACGGAGCAGTACTTC	TRBV3-1/TRBV3-2	TRBJ2-7	-	-
CASSRDRGYEQYF	TGTGCCAGCAGCCGTGACAGAGGCTACGAGCAGTACTTC	TRBV7-3	TRBJ2-7	-	once
CASSESGGATYEQYF	TGTGCCAGCAGTGAGAGCGGGGGGGCCACGTACGAGCAGTACTTC	TRBV2	TRBJ2-7	TRBD2	-
CASSLAELSWNTEAFF	TGTGCCAGCAGCTTAGCGGAGCTTTCTTGGAACACTGAAGCTTTCTTT	TRBV13	TRBJ1-1	-	-
CASSEASSSGNTIYF	TGTGCCAGCAGTGAAGCAAGTAGCTCTGGAAACACCATATATTTT	TRBV6-1	TRBJ1-3	-	-
CASSLGDRVGNQPQHF	TGCGCCAGCAGCTTGGGGGACAGAGTAGGCAATCAGCCCCAGCATTTT	TRBV5-1	TRBJ1-5	TRBD1	-
CASGPPSLGPETQYF	TGTGCCAGCGGGCCCCCGTCACTGGGCCCAGAGACCCAGTACTTC	TRBV9	TRBJ2-5	-	-
CASSDSAHQPQHF	TGTGCCAGCAGCGACAGCGCTCATCAGCCCCAGCATTTT	TRBV6-2/TRBV6-3	TRBJ1-5	-	many
CASSLIGPGANVLTF	TGTGCCAGCAGCCTAATCGGGCCTGGGGCCAACGTCCTGACTTTC	TRBV7-8	TRBJ2-6	-	-
CASSQQGDSNQPQHF	TGTGCCAGCAGTCAACAGGGGGATAGCAATCAGCCCCAGCATTTT	TRBV6-6	TRBJ1-5	TRBD1	-
CASSYRGSSEAFF	TGTGCCAGCAGTTACAGAGGGTCGTCTGAAGCTTTCTTT	TRBV6-5	TRBJ1-1	-	few
CASSSGQGSSYEQYF	TGCGCCAGCAGCTCCGGACAGGGCAGTTCCTACGAGCAGTACTTC	TRBV5-1	TRBJ2-7	TRBD1	-
CASSYSGDRVTQFF	TGTGCCAGCAGTTACTCGGGCGACAGGGTTACGCAGTTCTTC	TRBV6-2/TRBV6-3	TRBJ2-1	TRBD1	-
CASRTYNSPLHF	TGTGCCAGCAGGACATATAATTCACCCCTCCACTTT	TRBV6-5	TRBJ1-6	-	few
CASSPARRGGELFF	TGTGCCAGCAGCCCAGCAAGGAGGGGCGGGGAGCTGTTTTTT	TRBV14	TRBJ2-2	-	-
CASSKGTVESDTQYF	TGTGCCAGCAGCAAAGGCACAGTAGAATCAGATACGCAGTATTTT	TRBV21-1	TRBJ2-3	-	-
CASSLVSGGSYNEQFF	TGTGCCAGCAGCTTAGTTTCAGGGGGCTCCTACAATGAGCAGTTCTTC	TRBV7-9	TRBJ2-1	TRBD1	-
CASREDSYSNQPQHF	TGTGCCAGCAGGGAGGACAGTTATAGCAATCAGCCCCAGCATTTT	TRBV6-5	TRBJ1-5	-	once
CASSWTGGTYEQYF	TGTGCCAGCAGCTGGACAGGGGGTACCTACGAGCAGTACTTC	TRBV6-5	TRBJ2-7	TRBD1	-
CASSPNSGSADTQYF	TGTGCCAGCAGTCCTAATAGCGGGAGTGCAGATACGCAGTATTTT	TRBV2	TRBJ2-3	TRBD2	-
CASSMGRIPNEQFF	TGTGCCAGTAGTATGGGACGGATACCCAATGAGCAGTTCTTC	TRBV19	TRBJ2-1	-	-
CASSESATPILAGAHQETQYF	TGCGCCAGCAGTGAGTCGGCCACACCAATCCTAGCGGGGGCCCACCAAGAGACCCAGTACTTC	TRBV10-2	TRBJ2-5	TRBD2	-
CASRKTGTDTQYF	TGTGCCAGCAGAAAGACCGGCACAGATACGCAGTATTTT	TRBV27	TRBJ2-3	-	-